This is a list of T cell receptor beta chains from one sample in a study of shared clonotypes between healthy human individuals. Repertoires were generated with immunoSEQ multiplex PCR, while TCRdb's copy carries only in-frame clones and drops some. Of about 2 million clones listed, over 85% are singletons. The material sequenced was naive CD8+ T cells sorted from blood. These receptors all stem from a man between 18 and 35 years old in good health. CDR3s include the opening cysteine and the closing phenylalanine or tryptophan. Each record gives: clone size, V gene, D gene, J gene, CDR3 length, CDR3 protein, CDR3 DNA. The D gene is left open where the match is weak. A clone size is listed for some rows: how often the clone was seen (once, few, many), or a class if it is expanded.

size: .; V: TRBV2; D: TRBD2; J: TRBJ2-3; length: 13; CDR3: CARSGTDTDTQYF; DNA: TGTGCCAGAAGCGGGACCGACACAGATACGCAGTATTTT
size: .; V: TRBV19; D: .; J: TRBJ1-5; length: 15; CDR3: CASNDRHPASQPQHF; DNA: TGTGCCAGTAACGACCGACACCCGGCAAGTCAGCCCCAGCATTTT
size: .; V: TRBV30; D: .; J: TRBJ2-7; length: 14; CDR3: CAWSQGIGNYEQYF; DNA: TGTGCCTGGAGTCAGGGGATAGGAAACTACGAGCAGTACTTC
size: .; V: TRBV9; D: .; J: TRBJ2-5; length: 12; CDR3: CASRGLGETQYF; DNA: TGTGCCAGCAGGGGTTTGGGGGAGACCCAGTACTTC
size: once; V: TRBV5-6; D: TRBD2; J: TRBJ2-5; length: 14; CDR3: CASSLWGGQETQYF; DNA: TGTGCCAGCAGCTTATGGGGGGGCCAAGAGACCCAGTACTTC
size: .; V: TRBV7-3; D: TRBD1; J: TRBJ2-1; length: 14; CDR3: CASSTGQGYNEQFF; DNA: TGTGCCAGCAGCACCGGACAGGGTTACAATGAGCAGTTCTTC
size: .; V: TRBV13; D: TRBD1; J: TRBJ2-2; length: 15; CDR3: CASSWGQTPSGELFF; DNA: TGTGCCAGCAGCTGGGGACAGACTCCCTCTGGGGAGCTGTTTTTT
size: .; V: TRBV7-6; D: .; J: TRBJ2-7; length: 13; CDR3: CASSGGLSDEQYF; DNA: TGTGCCAGCAGCGGCGGACTTTCCGACGAGCAGTACTTC
size: .; V: TRBV4-1; D: .; J: TRBJ1-1; length: 16; CDR3: CASSQESTFANTEAFF; DNA: TGCGCCAGCAGCCAAGAATCGACTTTCGCCAACACTGAAGCTTTCTTT
size: .; V: TRBV19; D: .; J: TRBJ2-1; length: 12; CDR3: CASSPQGLEQFF; DNA: TGTGCCAGTAGTCCCCAGGGCCTCGAGCAGTTCTTC
size: once; V: TRBV29-1; D: .; J: TRBJ1-2; length: 12; CDR3: CSVDLRGYGYTF; DNA: TGCAGCGTTGATCTCAGGGGTTATGGCTACACCTTC
size: few; V: TRBV9; D: .; J: TRBJ2-7; length: 12; CDR3: CASSGDAYEQYF; DNA: TGTGCCAGCAGCGGGGACGCCTACGAGCAGTACTTC
size: .; V: TRBV7-9; D: .; J: TRBJ2-7; length: 13; CDR3: CASSFTGTYEQYF; DNA: TGTGCCAGCAGCTTCACAGGCACCTACGAGCAGTACTTC
size: .; V: TRBV4-1; D: .; J: TRBJ2-2; length: 14; CDR3: CASSGDHNTGELFF; DNA: TGCGCCAGCAGCGGGGACCACAACACCGGGGAGCTGTTTTTT
size: once; V: TRBV5-4; D: .; J: TRBJ2-7; length: 13; CDR3: CASSLGSSYEQYF; DNA: TGTGCCAGCAGCTTAGGGTCGTCCTACGAGCAGTACTTC